A single sample gave rise to the 13 T cell receptor beta chains below, sequenced in a study of OX40 agonist ivuxolimab in advanced cancers. TCRdb's table, derived via immunoSEQ multiplex PCR, lists solely in-frame clones and lacks some. The sample lists about 88,000 clones; more than 80% were seen once. Sequencing was performed on CD4+ or CD8+ T cells sorted from blood, taken in a trial of the OX40 agonist ivuxolimab. These receptors were collected from an adult with an advanced solid tumor such as melanoma, head and neck, liver or kidney cancer.

This chain uses TRBV5-1 with TRBJ2-7; possibly TRBD1 for D (6 bases). Trimming took 1 base from V and 0 from J, leaving 14 bases between them. This CDR3 comprises 16 residues. From germline, CDR1 is SGHRS and CDR2 YFSETQ. The CDR3 DNA follows: TGCGCCAGCAGCTTGTTACTAACAGGGAGCTCCTACGAGCAGTACGTC. Translated, it gives CASSLLLTGSSYEQYV.

The chain recombines TRBV6-5 with TRBJ2-7; D perhaps matches TRBD1 (5 bases). V dropped 0 bases and J dropped 2 bases, with 8 bases sitting between them. The CDR3 runs 14 residues. Germline-derived CDR1 and CDR2 are MNHEY and SVGAGI. CDR3 sequence: CASSYSRQTYEQYF. The CDR3 DNA is TGTGCCAGCAGTTACTCGCGACAGACCTACGAGCAGTACTTC.

This clone turned up a few times. The gene calls are TRBV29-1 and TRBJ1-1; 7 bases map to TRBD1. Germline CDR1 reads SQVTM; CDR2 reads ANQGSEA. The junction had 6 bases not matched to a gene; V was cut back by 2 bases and J by 3 bases. The CDR3 is made up of 14 amino acids. CDR3 sequence: CSVERKGADTEAFF. The CDR3 DNA sequence: TGCAGCGTTGAACGCAAGGGGGCGGACACTGAAGCTTTCTTT.

This sequence joins TRBV4-1 and TRBJ2-2, with D perhaps TRBD2 (5 bases). Germline-derived CDR1 and CDR2 are MGHRA and YSYEKL. The V end lost 2 bases, the J end lost 2 bases, and 9 bases lay between the germline ends. The length of the CDR3 is 15 residues. DNA for the CDR3: TGCGCCAGCAGCCAAAGGGAGTTAAACACCGGGGAGCTGTTTTTT. Translated: CASSQRELNTGELFF.

This sequence joins TRBV6-5 and TRBJ1-4; D is unresolved. Deletions cut 4 bases from V and 0 bases from J, with 6 bases between. Germline CDR1 is MNHEY and CDR2 is SVGAGI. The length of the CDR3 is 14 residues. CDR3 DNA sequence: TGTGCCAGCAGTTCAAGTGCAACTAATGAAAAACTGTTTTTT. Protein: CASSSSATNEKLFF.

The chain joins TRBV28 to TRBJ2-7, with D possibly matching TRBD1 (5 bases). The germline gives CDR1 MDHEN, CDR2 SYDVKM. Trimming stripped 5 bases from V and 6 bases from J, with 14 bases between. The CDR3 is made up of 13 amino acids. CDR3 bases: TGTGCCAGCAGTGCGAAACCCAGGGCCGAGCAGTACGTC. This gives the protein CASSAKPRAEQYV.

The CDR3 DNA follows: TGTGCCAGCAGGGTAGGGGGAGTTAACACTGAAGCTTTCTTT. Amino acid sequence: CASRVGGVNTEAFF. V and J are TRBV28 and TRBJ1-1, with a tentative D call TRBD1 (6 bases). The CDR3 is 14 amino acids. V lost 6 bases, J lost 2 bases, and 13 bases lay in between. Germline V gene lookup returns CDR1 MDHEN and CDR2 SYDVKM.

The rearrangement uses TRBV2 and TRBJ2-2; no clear D. The CDR3 is made up of 14 amino acids. The V gene's germline CDR1 is SNHLY and CDR2 FYNNEI. The V end was cut by 4 bases, the J end by 5 bases, with 11 bases between. The CDR3 loop is CASSALLQTGELFF. The CDR3 region has the DNA TGTGCCAGCAGTGCCCTGTTACAAACCGGGGAGCTGTTTTTT. The entire variable domain, with the rest obtained from reference TRBV2 and TRBJ2-2, is as follows: EPEVTQTPSHQVTQMGQEVILRCVPISNHLYFYWYRQILGQKVEFLVSFYNNEISEKSEIFDDQFSVERPDGSNFTLKIRSTKLEDSAMYFCASSALLQTGELFFGEGSRLTVL.

V and J are TRBV7-3 and TRBJ1-1; weak D call: TRBD1 (6 bases). Germline V gives CDR1 SGHTA, CDR2 FQGTGA. Trimming removed 3 bases from V and 4 bases from J, with 12 bases in between. The CDR3 has 14 residues. Here the CDR3 DNA reads TGTGCCAGCAGCTTTCAGGGGCAGGGCACTGAAGCTTTCTTT. Residues: CASSFQGQGTEAFF.

This chain joins TRBV2 and TRBJ1-1; a possible D gene is TRBD1 (5 bases). Germline CDR1 reads SNHLY; CDR2 reads FYNNEI. With 4 bases removed from V and 5 bases from J, the gap between germline ends came to 14 bases. There are 14 residues in the CDR3. In DNA form, the CDR3 reads TGTGCCAGCAGTGGGGGGACCTCGGGGACTGAAGCTTTCTTT. Protein: CASSGGTSGTEAFF.

This chain joins TRBV5-4 and TRBJ1-1; the match to TRBD1 covers 8 bases. Trimming at V came to 1 base and at J to 0 bases, leaving 2 bases not matched to a gene. The V gene's germline CDR1 is SGHNT and CDR2 YYREEE (reference sequence). The CDR3 totals 15 residues. CDR3 sequence reads: CASSLRDRMNTEAFF. DNA of the CDR3: TGTGCCAGCAGCTTGCGGGACAGGATGAACACTGAAGCTTTCTTT.

The rearrangement links TRBV6-4 to TRBJ2-7, with D maybe TRBD2 (5 bases). CDR1 and CDR2 (germline): MRHNA, SNTAGT. CDR3 length: 19 residues. Trimming took off 6 bases at V and 0 bases at J, with 27 bases between the two ends. CDR3 sequence reads: CASRRSGAARFYYSYEQYF. The CDR3 DNA sequence: TGTGCCAGCAGACGCTCAGGAGCGGCAAGATTCTACTACTCCTACGAGCAGTACTTC.

This clone came up once. The gene calls are TRBV5-1 and TRBJ1-1; D might be TRBD1 (5 bases). Trimming removed 0 bases from V and 1 base from J, with 16 bases in between. The CDR3 loop spans 17 amino acids. From germline, CDR1 is SGHRS and CDR2 YFSETQ. CDR3 DNA sequence: TGCGCCAGCAGCTTGGAGCCGGCAGGGAGGGGGAACACTGAAGCTTTCTTT. Protein product: CASSLEPAGRGNTEAFF.